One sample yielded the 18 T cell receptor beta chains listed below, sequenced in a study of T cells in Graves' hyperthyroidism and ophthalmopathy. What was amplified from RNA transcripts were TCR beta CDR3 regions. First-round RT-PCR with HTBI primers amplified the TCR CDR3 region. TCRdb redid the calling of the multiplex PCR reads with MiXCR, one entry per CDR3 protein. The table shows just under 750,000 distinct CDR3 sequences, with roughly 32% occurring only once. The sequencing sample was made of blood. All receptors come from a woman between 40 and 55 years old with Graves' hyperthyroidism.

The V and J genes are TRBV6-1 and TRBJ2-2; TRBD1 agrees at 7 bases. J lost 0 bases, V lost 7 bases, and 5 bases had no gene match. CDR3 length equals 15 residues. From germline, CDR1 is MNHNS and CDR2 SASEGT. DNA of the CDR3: TGTGCCAGCACCAGGGGGATCGCGAACACCGGGGAGCTGTTTTTT. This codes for CASTRGIANTGELFF.

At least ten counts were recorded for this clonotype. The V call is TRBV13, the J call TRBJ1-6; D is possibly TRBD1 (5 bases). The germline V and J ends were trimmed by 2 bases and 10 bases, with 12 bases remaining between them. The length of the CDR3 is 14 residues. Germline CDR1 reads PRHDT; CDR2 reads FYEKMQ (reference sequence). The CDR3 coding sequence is TGTGCCAGCAGCTTATGGGGCCAGGAATCACCCCTCCACTTT. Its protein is CASSLWGQESPLHF.

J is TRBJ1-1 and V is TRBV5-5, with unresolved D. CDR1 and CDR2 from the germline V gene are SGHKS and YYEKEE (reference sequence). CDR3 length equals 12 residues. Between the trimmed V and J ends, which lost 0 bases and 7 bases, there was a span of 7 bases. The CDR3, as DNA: TGTGCCAGCAGCTTGGCTATGAATGAAGCTTTCTTT. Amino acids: CASSLAMNEAFF.

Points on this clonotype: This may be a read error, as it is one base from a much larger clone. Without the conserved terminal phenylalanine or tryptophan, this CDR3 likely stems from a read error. CDR3 sequence reads: CASSPWVEGETQYL. The CDR3 DNA reads TGTGCCAGCAGTCCTTGGGTAGAGGGAGAGACCCAGTACCTC. The chain has TRBV12-3 or TRBV12-4 and TRBJ2-5, with a tentative D call TRBD2 (5 bases). Trimming cost V 5 bases and J 4 bases, with 14 bases left between them. The CDR3 length is 14 residues.

CDR3 sequence (DNA): TGTGCCAGCACCACCGGGGGGCAAGAGACCCAGTACTTC. Protein: CASTTGGQETQYF. This chain joins TRBV7-2 and TRBJ2-5; TRBD2 matches 7 bases. Germline V gene sequence: CDR1 SGHTA, CDR2 FQGNSA. With 7 bases clipped from V and 2 bases from J, the junction kept 4 bases outside the gene matches. The CDR3 is made up of 13 amino acids.

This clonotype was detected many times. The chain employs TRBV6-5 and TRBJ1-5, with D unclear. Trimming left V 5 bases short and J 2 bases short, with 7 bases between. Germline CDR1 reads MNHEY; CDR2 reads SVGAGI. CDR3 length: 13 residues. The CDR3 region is CASSPHGNQPQHF. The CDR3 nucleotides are TGTGCCAGCAGTCCCCACGGCAATCAGCCCCAGCATTTT.

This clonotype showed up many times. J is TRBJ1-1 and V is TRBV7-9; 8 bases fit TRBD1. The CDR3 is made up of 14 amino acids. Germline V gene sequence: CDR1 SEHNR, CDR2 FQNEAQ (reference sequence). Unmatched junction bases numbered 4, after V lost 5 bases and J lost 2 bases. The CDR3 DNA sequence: TGTGCCAGCAGCCTCGGGACAGGTAACACTGAAGCTTTCTTT. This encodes CASSLGTGNTEAFF.

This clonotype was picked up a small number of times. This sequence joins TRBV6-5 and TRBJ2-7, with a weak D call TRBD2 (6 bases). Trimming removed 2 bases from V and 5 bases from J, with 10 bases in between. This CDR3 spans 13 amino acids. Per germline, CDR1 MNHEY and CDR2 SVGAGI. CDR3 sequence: CASSYGSGDEQYF. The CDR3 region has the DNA TGTGCCAGCAGTTACGGATCGGGGGACGAGCAGTACTTC.

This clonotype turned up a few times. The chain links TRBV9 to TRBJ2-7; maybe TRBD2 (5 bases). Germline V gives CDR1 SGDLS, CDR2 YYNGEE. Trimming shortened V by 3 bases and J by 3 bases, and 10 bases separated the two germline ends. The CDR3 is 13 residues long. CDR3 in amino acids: CASSELDHYEQYF. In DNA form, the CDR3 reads TGTGCCAGCAGCGAACTAGACCACTACGAGCAGTACTTC.

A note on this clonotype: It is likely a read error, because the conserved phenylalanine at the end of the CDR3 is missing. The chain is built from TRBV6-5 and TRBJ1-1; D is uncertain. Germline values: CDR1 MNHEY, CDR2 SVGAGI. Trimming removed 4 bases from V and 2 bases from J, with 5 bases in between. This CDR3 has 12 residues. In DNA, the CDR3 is TGTGCCAGCAGTTTTGAAAACACTGAAGCTTTCCTT. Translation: CASSFENTEAFL.

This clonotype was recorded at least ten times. CDR3: CAISESKGTDQETQYF. Written as DNA, the CDR3 is TGTGCCATCAGTGAGTCGAAAGGGACAGACCAAGAGACCCAGTACTTC. The J gene is TRBJ2-5, the V gene TRBV10-3, with 7 bases lining up with TRBD1. Trimming took 0 bases from V and 0 from J; bases not matched to a gene: 4. The CDR3 contains 16 residues. CDR1 and CDR2 from the germline V gene are ENHRY and SYGVKD.

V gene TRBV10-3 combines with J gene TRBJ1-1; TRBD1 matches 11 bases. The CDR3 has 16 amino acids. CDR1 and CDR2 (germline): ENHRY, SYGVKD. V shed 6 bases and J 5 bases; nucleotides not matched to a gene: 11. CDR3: CAISRDRGAEWTEAFF. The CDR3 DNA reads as TGTGCCATCAGCCGGGACAGGGGGGCCGAGTGGACTGAAGCTTTCTTT.

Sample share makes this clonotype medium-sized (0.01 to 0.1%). In nucleotides, the CDR3 is TGCAGCGTTGCCCGACAGGGCCCACGCGGCAACACTGAAGCTTTCTTT. It is translated as CSVARQGPRGNTEAFF. The V call is TRBV29-1, the J call TRBJ1-1, with 7 bases aligning to TRBD1. CDR3 length: 16 residues. The germline V gene has CDR1 SQVTM and CDR2 ANQGSEA. V dropped 4 bases and J dropped 2; count of bases not matched to a gene: 13.

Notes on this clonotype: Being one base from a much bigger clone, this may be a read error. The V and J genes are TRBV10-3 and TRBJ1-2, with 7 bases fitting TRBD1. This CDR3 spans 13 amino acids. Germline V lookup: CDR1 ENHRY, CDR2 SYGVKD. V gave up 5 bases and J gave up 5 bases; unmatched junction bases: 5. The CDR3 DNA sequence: TGTGCCATCAGTTCCGGGACAGAATATGGCTACACCTTC. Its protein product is CAISSGTEYGYTF.

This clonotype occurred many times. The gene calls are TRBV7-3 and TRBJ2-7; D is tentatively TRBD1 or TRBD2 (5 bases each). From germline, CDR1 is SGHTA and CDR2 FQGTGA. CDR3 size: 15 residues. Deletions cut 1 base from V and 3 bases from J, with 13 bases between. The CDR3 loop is CASSLSPGTFYEQYF. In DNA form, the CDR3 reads TGTGCCAGCAGCTTAAGCCCGGGGACGTTCTACGAGCAGTACTTC.

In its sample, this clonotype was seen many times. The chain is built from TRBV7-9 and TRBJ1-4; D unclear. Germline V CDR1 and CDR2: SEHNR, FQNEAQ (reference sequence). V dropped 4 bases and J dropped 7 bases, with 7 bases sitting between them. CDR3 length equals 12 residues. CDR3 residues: CASSSTVEKLFF. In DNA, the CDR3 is TGTGCCAGCAGCTCTACGGTTGAAAAACTGTTTTTT.

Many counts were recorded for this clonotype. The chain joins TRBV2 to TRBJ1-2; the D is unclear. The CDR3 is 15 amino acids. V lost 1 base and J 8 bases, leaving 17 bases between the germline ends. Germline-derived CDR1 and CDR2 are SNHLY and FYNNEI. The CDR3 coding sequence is TGTGCCAGCAGTGAAGATGGGCGGGGAACGGGCGGCTACACCTTC. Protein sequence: CASSEDGRGTGGYTF.

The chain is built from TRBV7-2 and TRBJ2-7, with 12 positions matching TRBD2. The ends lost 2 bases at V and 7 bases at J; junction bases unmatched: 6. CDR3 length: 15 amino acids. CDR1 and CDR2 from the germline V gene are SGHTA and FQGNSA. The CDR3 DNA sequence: TGTGCCAGCAGCTTAATCCTAGCGGGGGGGGATGAGCAGTACTTC. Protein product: CASSLILAGGDEQYF.